What follows are 5 T cell receptor beta chains derived from one specimen sequenced in a study of T cells expressing NK-cell markers. TCRdb re-analyzed the 5' RACE reads; it lists each CDR3 protein once, without DNA. Listed are 350,000 to 500,000 distinct CDR3 sequences; approximately 7% falls within the top ten. Sequencing used blood T cells: a sorted CD56 or NKG2C T cell subset, CD4+ or CD8+ T cells, or bulk PBMC T cells (not recorded which). The receptor set was obtained from a woman between 18 and 75 years old in good health.

The chain combines TRBV29-1 with TRBJ1-2. CDR3 length: 14 amino acids. Germline CDR1 reads SQVTM; CDR2 reads ANQGSEA. Here the CDR3 reads CSAMDGQSPYGYTF.

The chain couples TRBV7-2 to TRBJ2-7; checking the TCRdb D call of TRBD2 is not possible without DNA. Germline values: CDR1 SGHTA, CDR2 FQGNSA. The CDR3 runs 13 residues. The CDR3 loop reads CASGTSGSYEQYF.

CDR3: CASSSGQTGNQPQHF. V gene TRBV2 combines with J gene TRBJ1-5; the D call from TCRdb, TRBD1, cannot be confirmed without DNA. This CDR3 is built from 15 residues. Germline V gene sequence: CDR1 SNHLY, CDR2 FYNNEI.

Here the CDR3 reads CSVEGDRGNEQFF. The chain employs TRBV29-1 and TRBJ2-1; the TRBD1 assignment by TCRdb is unverifiable without DNA. Per the germline V gene, CDR1 is SQVTM and CDR2 is ANQGSEA. This CDR3 is built from 13 residues.

The genes are TRBV7-9 and TRBJ2-7; TCRdb outputs TRBD2, but without DNA this stays unchecked. There are 16 residues in the CDR3. CDR1 is SEHNR and CDR2 is FQNEAQ in the germline V gene (reference sequence). The chain's CDR3 is CASSLAVGWEIYEQYF.